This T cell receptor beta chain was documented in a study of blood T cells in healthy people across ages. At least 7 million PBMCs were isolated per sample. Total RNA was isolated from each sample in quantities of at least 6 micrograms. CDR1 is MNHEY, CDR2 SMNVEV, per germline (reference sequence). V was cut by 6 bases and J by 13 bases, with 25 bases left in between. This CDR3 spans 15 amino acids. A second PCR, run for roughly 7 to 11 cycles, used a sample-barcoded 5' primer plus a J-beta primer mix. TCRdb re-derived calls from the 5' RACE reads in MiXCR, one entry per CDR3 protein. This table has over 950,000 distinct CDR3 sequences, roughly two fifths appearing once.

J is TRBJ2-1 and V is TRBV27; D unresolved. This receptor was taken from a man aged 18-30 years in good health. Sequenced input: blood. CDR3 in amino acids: CASSPIPPVQETQFF. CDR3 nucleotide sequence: TGTGCCAGCAGCCCGATCCCACCAGTCCAAGAGACCCAGTTCTTC.